This T cell receptor (beta chain) comes out of a study of vaccination effects on CD4 cells after COVID-19. The CDR3 is made up of 17 amino acids. Germline V gene lookup returns CDR1 SGHRS and CDR2 YFSETQ. With V trimmed by 4 bases and J by 3 bases, 10 bases remained unmatched. The table came from immunoSEQ multiplex PCR; TCRdb's copy has only in-frame clones and leaves some out. This sample has 41,000 or so clones, with 77% found just once. Before sequencing took place, the ViraFEST assay used viral peptide pools to expand antigen-specific CD4+ T cells. Investigators separated out CD4+ T cells once around 11 days of culture had passed. Vaccine recipients had no previous SARS-CoV-2 infection; their nucleocapsid antibodies were negative. Every well housed around 2.1 million PBMC, which grew in culture alongside around 11 IU/ml IL-2 and about 10 ug/ml peptides. About this clone: What it recognizes is unknown.

The clonotype was recovered from a human donor who received a COVID-19 vaccine. The sample was CD4+ T cells from PBMCs cultured with HCoV-NL63 spike peptides, taken before COVID-19 vaccination. The rearrangement uses TRBV5-1 and TRBJ2-5, with 12 bases matching TRBD2. CDR3 DNA: TGCGCCAGCAGCAGCCAACCGACTAGCGGGGGTAAAGAGACCCAGTACTTC. This gives the protein CASSSQPTSGGKETQYF.